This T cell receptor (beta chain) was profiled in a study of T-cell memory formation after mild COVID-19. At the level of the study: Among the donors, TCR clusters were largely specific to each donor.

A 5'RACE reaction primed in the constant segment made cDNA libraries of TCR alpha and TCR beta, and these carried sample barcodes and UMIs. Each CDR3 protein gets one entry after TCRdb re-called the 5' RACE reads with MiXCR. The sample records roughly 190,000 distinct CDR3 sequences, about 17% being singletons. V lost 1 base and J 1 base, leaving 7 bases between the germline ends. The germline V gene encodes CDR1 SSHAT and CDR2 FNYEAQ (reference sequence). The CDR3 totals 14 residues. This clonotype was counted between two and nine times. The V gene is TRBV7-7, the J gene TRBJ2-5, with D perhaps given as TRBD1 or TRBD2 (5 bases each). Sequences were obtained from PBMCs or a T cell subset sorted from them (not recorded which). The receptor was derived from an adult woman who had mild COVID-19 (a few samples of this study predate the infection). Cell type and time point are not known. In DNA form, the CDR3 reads TGTGCCAGCAGCTTAGTCGGGGCCCAAGAGACCCAGTACTTC. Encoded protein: CASSLVGAQETQYF.